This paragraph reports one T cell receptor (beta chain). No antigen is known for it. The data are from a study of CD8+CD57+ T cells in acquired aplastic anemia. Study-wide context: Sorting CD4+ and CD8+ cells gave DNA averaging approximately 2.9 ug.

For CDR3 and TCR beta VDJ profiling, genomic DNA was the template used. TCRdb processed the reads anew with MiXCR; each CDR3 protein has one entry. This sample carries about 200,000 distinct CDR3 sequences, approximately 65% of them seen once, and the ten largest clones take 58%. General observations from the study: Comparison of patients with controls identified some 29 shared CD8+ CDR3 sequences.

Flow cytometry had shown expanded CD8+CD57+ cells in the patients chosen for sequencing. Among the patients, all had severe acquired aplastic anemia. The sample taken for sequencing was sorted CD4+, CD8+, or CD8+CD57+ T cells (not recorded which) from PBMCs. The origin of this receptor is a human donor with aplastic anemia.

In DNA form, the CDR3 reads TGTGCCAGCAGCTTAACAGGGGCAGGAAACACCATATATTTT. Protein sequence: CASSLTGAGNTIYF. The chain has TRBV7-2 and TRBJ1-3; 7 nucleotides match TRBD1. V shed 2 bases, J shed 4 bases, and the junction held 2 bases outside the gene matches. The CDR3 consists of 14 residues. Per germline, CDR1 SGHTA and CDR2 FQGNSA.